These T cell receptor beta chains were read from a single sample in a study of blood T cell repertoires in COVID-19. Repertoires were generated with immunoSEQ multiplex PCR, while TCRdb's copy carries only in-frame clones and drops some. The table shows tens of thousands of clones, with over 65% occurring only once. Sequenced input: peripheral blood. The receptors come from a woman aged 60-75 years with acute or convalescent COVID-19. Each CDR3 is given with its conserved first and last residue. Each record gives: CDR3 protein, CDR3 DNA, clone size, V gene, J gene, D gene. A D gene is named only where the DNA matches it firmly. Only part of the rows carry a size: once, few, many, or a class if the clone is expanded.

CDR3: CASSERRGSVYGYTF
DNA: TGTGCCAGCAGTGAACGCCGAGGATCCGTCTATGGCTACACCTTC
size: NA
V: TRBV6-1
J: TRBJ1-2
D: NA

CDR3: CASSQGGGAGGTQYF
DNA: TGTGCCAGCAGCCAAGGCGGAGGGGCCGGGGGGACCCAGTACTTC
size: NA
V: TRBV14
J: TRBJ2-5
D: NA

CDR3: CASSLGDRLGSPLHF
DNA: TGTGCCAGCAGTTTAGGGGACAGGCTGGGTTCACCCCTCCACTTT
size: NA
V: TRBV6-5
J: TRBJ1-6
D: TRBD1

CDR3: CASSQTGTGGLSYGYTF
DNA: TGCGCCAGCAGCCAAACCGGGACAGGGGGCTTAAGCTATGGCTACACCTTC
size: NA
V: TRBV4-1
J: TRBJ1-2
D: TRBD1

CDR3: CARSFPAGGPRPQYF
DNA: TGTGCCAGAAGCTTTCCGGCGGGGGGGCCCCGTCCGCAGTACTTC
size: NA
V: TRBV5-3
J: TRBJ2-7
D: TRBD2

CDR3: CASSTGTSGIFTGELFF
DNA: TGTGCCAGCAGCACCGGGACTAGCGGGATTTTTACCGGGGAGCTGTTTTTT
size: NA
V: TRBV7-9
J: TRBJ2-2
D: TRBD2

CDR3: CASRDTGVANEKLFF
DNA: TGTGCCAGCAGGGATACAGGGGTGGCTAATGAAAAACTGTTTTTT
size: NA
V: TRBV28
J: TRBJ1-4
D: TRBD1

CDR3: CASSLSAGGNGYTF
DNA: TGTGCCAGCAGTTTATCGGCAGGGGGGAATGGCTACACCTTC
size: NA
V: TRBV27
J: TRBJ1-2
D: TRBD1

CDR3: CASNESTGTISYTF
DNA: TGTGCCAGCAACGAGTCTACAGGGACGATTAGCTACACCTTC
size: NA
V: TRBV28
J: TRBJ1-2
D: NA

CDR3: CASSLARGSNQPQHF
DNA: TGTGCCAGCAGTCTAGCCAGGGGCAGCAATCAGCCCCAGCATTTT
size: NA
V: TRBV27
J: TRBJ1-5
D: NA

CDR3: CASSQGTPVPSGEKLFF
DNA: TGCGCCAGCAGCCAAGGGACACCCGTCCCGTCAGGTGAAAAACTGTTTTTT
size: NA
V: TRBV4-1
J: TRBJ1-4
D: NA

CDR3: CASSLSGQGGTGELFF
DNA: TGCGCCAGCAGCTTGTCGGGACAGGGAGGAACCGGGGAGCTGTTTTTT
size: few
V: TRBV5-1
J: TRBJ2-2
D: TRBD1

CDR3: CASSQEQIFSPLHF
DNA: TGTGCCAGCAGCCAAGAACAGATATTTTCACCCCTCCACTTT
size: NA
V: TRBV4-2
J: TRBJ1-6
D: NA

CDR3: CASSADTGVNQPQHF
DNA: TGTGCCAGCAGCGCCGACACAGGGGTCAATCAGCCCCAGCATTTT
size: NA
V: TRBV7-6
J: TRBJ1-5
D: TRBD1

CDR3: CASSLLGALTGTGSGNTIYF
DNA: TGCGCCAGCAGCTTGTTGGGAGCCTTAACCGGGACAGGGTCTGGAAACACCATATATTTT
size: NA
V: TRBV5-1
J: TRBJ1-3
D: TRBD1

CDR3: CASSPSGGSYNSPLHF
DNA: TGTGCCAGCAGTCCGTCAGGGGGCTCCTATAATTCACCCCTCCACTTT
size: NA
V: TRBV27
J: TRBJ1-6
D: TRBD1

CDR3: CSVYRATGGTDTQYF
DNA: TGCAGCGTATACAGGGCCACCGGGGGCACAGATACGCAGTATTTT
size: NA
V: TRBV29-1
J: TRBJ2-3
D: NA

CDR3: CASNRGPNYGYTF
DNA: TGCGCCAGCAACAGGGGCCCTAACTATGGCTACACCTTC
size: NA
V: TRBV5-1
J: TRBJ1-2
D: TRBD1

CDR3: CASSQARPRKMNTEAFF
DNA: TGCGCCAGCAGCCAAGCTAGGCCTCGAAAAATGAACACTGAAGCTTTCTTT
size: NA
V: TRBV4-1
J: TRBJ1-1
D: NA

CDR3: CASRRGLNTEAFF
DNA: TGTGCCAGCAGGCGAGGGCTGAACACTGAAGCTTTCTTT
size: NA
V: TRBV7-2
J: TRBJ1-1
D: NA

CDR3: CASSLDRNYGYTF
DNA: TGTGCCAGCAGCCTAGACAGAAACTATGGCTACACCTTC
size: NA
V: TRBV5-4
J: TRBJ1-2
D: NA

CDR3: CASSSNYREETQYF
DNA: TGTGCCAGCAGCTCAAATTACAGGGAAGAGACCCAGTACTTC
size: once
V: TRBV9
J: TRBJ2-5
D: NA

CDR3: CASSFHSGTGNEAFF
DNA: TGTGCCAGCAGCTTTCACTCCGGGACAGGGAATGAAGCTTTCTTT
size: NA
V: TRBV21-1
J: TRBJ1-1
D: NA

CDR3: CASSATTGPNEKLFF
DNA: TGTGCCAGCAGCGCTACAACAGGGCCCAATGAAAAACTGTTTTTT
size: NA
V: TRBV5-6
J: TRBJ1-4
D: NA

CDR3: CASSLYSYGYTF
DNA: TGTGCCAGCAGCTTATACAGCTATGGCTACACCTTC
size: NA
V: TRBV7-8
J: TRBJ1-2
D: NA

CDR3: CATSDPTGYEQFF
DNA: TGTGCCACCAGTGACCCGACAGGGTATGAGCAGTTCTTC
size: NA
V: TRBV24-1
J: TRBJ2-1
D: TRBD1

CDR3: CATSARVDRGETQYF
DNA: TGTGCCACCAGCGCGCGAGTAGACAGGGGGGAGACCCAGTACTTC
size: once
V: TRBV15
J: TRBJ2-5
D: TRBD1

CDR3: CASSLGTHSYEQYF
DNA: TGCGCCAGCAGCTTGGGCACACACTCCTACGAGCAGTACTTC
size: NA
V: TRBV5-1
J: TRBJ2-7
D: NA

CDR3: CASSWTAKAATSYNEQFF
DNA: TGTGCCAGCTCCTGGACAGCCAAAGCCGCGACTTCCTACAATGAGCAGTTCTTC
size: NA
V: TRBV18
J: TRBJ2-1
D: NA

CDR3: CASSQNTNTEAFF
DNA: TGCGCCAGCAGCCAAAACACGAACACTGAAGCTTTCTTT
size: NA
V: TRBV4-1
J: TRBJ1-1
D: NA

CDR3: CSVEGGTSGPGAQYF
DNA: TGCAGCGTTGAAGGAGGGACTAGCGGCCCTGGGGCCCAGTACTTC
size: NA
V: TRBV29-1
J: TRBJ2-5
D: TRBD2

CDR3: CATSDPSGGQNGYTF
DNA: TGTGCCACCAGTGACCCCTCGGGGGGGCAGAATGGCTACACCTTC
size: NA
V: TRBV24-1
J: TRBJ1-2
D: NA

CDR3: CASSIRVGAGELFF
DNA: TGTGCCAGTAGTATCAGGGTTGGGGCCGGGGAGCTGTTTTTT
size: NA
V: TRBV19
J: TRBJ2-2
D: NA

CDR3: CASAIPRAEAFF
DNA: TGTGCCAGCGCGATTCCTAGAGCTGAAGCTTTCTTT
size: once
V: TRBV12-3/TRBV12-4
J: TRBJ1-1
D: NA

CDR3: CASSPRLDSYEQYF
DNA: TGTGCCAGCAGCCCTAGACTAGACTCCTACGAGCAGTACTTC
size: NA
V: TRBV11-2
J: TRBJ2-7
D: NA

CDR3: CASSQERRAGWTPTDTQYF
DNA: TGTGCCAGCAGCCAAGAGAGAAGAGCGGGGTGGACTCCCACAGATACGCAGTATTTT
size: few
V: TRBV14
J: TRBJ2-3
D: TRBD2

CDR3: CASSPTGSKNIQYF
DNA: TGTGCCAGCAGCCCCACAGGTTCCAAAAACATTCAGTACTTC
size: once
V: TRBV3-1/TRBV3-2
J: TRBJ2-4
D: NA

CDR3: CASSLERGLAEAFF
DNA: TGTGCCAGCAGCCTTGAGCGGGGGTTGGCTGAAGCTTTCTTT
size: NA
V: TRBV11-2
J: TRBJ1-1
D: NA

CDR3: CASSSRDRGKDTIYF
DNA: TGCGCCAGCAGCTCCAGGGACAGGGGGAAGGACACCATATATTTT
size: NA
V: TRBV5-1
J: TRBJ1-3
D: TRBD1

CDR3: CASSPGRWNYGYTF
DNA: TGTGCCAGCAGCCCCGGTCGTTGGAACTATGGCTACACCTTC
size: NA
V: TRBV6-5
J: TRBJ1-2
D: NA

CDR3: CASSRSDRRNTEAFF
DNA: TGCGCCAGCAGCCGATCCGACAGAAGGAACACTGAAGCTTTCTTT
size: NA
V: TRBV5-1
J: TRBJ1-1
D: NA

CDR3: CASSPSNTEAFF
DNA: TGTGCCAGCAGTCCCAGTAACACTGAAGCTTTCTTT
size: NA
V: TRBV12-3/TRBV12-4
J: TRBJ1-1
D: NA

CDR3: CASSPAVQAPGLRGPQQPQHF
DNA: TGTGCCAGCTCACCAGCAGTCCAAGCCCCCGGACTAAGGGGGCCCCAACAGCCCCAGCATTTT
size: NA
V: TRBV18
J: TRBJ1-5
D: TRBD1

CDR3: CASSNGRTGGWGYTF
DNA: TGTGCCAGCAGTAACGGACGGACAGGGGGCTGGGGCTACACCTTC
size: NA
V: TRBV6-6
J: TRBJ1-2
D: TRBD1

CDR3: CASSLGQGGNEQFF
DNA: TGCGCCAGCAGCTTGGGTCAGGGGGGCAATGAGCAGTTCTTC
size: NA
V: TRBV5-1
J: TRBJ2-1
D: NA

CDR3: CATSDLTETGYTF
DNA: TGTGCCACCAGTGACCTGACAGAGACCGGCTACACCTTC
size: NA
V: TRBV24-1
J: TRBJ1-2
D: NA

CDR3: CASSGTGGTEAFF
DNA: TGCGCCAGCAGCGGGACGGGGGGCACTGAAGCTTTCTTT
size: NA
V: TRBV5-1
J: TRBJ1-1
D: NA

CDR3: CASSPLARTNTGELFF
DNA: TGTGCCAGCTCACCACTCGCCAGAACGAACACCGGGGAGCTGTTTTTT
size: NA
V: TRBV18
J: TRBJ2-2
D: NA